This record concerns one T cell receptor beta chain sequence. The antigen remains unidentified. This sample includes further DNA sequences coding for the same CDR3. Primers for the PCR totalled 60 Vbeta and 13 Jbeta. The protocol was immunoSEQ multiplex PCR, while the TCRdb copy is restricted to in-frame clones and leaves out a portion. Among under 200,000 clones listed, 60% to 85% were seen once. This entry comes from a study of cytomegalovirus exposure and HLA in healthy donors. Study-level findings and limits: A missense DCLRE1C variant was associated with V- and J-gene trimming of TCR beta chains in a later analysis, and an independent cohort replicated the association. Sequencing depth roughly uniform across donors was assumed in presence/absence analyses.

The CDR3 runs to 15 residues. The germline gives CDR1 SGHTA, CDR2 FQGNSA. V lost 0 bases to trimming and J lost 0 bases; unmatched junction nucleotides: 2. The chain uses TRBV7-2 and TRBJ2-7, with 7 bases lining up with TRBD2. The clonotype comes from a male donor in good health and CMV-seropositive. Sequencing used PBMCs. The CDR3 DNA sequence: TGTGCCAGCAGCTTAGCGGGAGGGAGCTCCTACGAGCAGTACTTC. It codes for CASSLAGGSSYEQYF.